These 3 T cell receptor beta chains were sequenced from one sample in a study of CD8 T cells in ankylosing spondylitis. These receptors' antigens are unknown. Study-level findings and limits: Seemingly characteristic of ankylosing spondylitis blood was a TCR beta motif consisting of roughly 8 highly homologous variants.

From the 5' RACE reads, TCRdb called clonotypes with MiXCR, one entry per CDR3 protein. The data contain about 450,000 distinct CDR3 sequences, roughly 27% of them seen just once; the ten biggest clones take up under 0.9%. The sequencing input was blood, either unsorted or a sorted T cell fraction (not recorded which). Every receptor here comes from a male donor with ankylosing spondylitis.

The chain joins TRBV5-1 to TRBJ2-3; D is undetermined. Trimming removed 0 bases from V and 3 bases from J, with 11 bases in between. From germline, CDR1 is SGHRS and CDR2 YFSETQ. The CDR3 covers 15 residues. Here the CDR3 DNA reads TGCGCCAGCAGCTTGGTATGGCCCGGTACAGATACGCAGTATTTT. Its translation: CASSLVWPGTDTQYF.

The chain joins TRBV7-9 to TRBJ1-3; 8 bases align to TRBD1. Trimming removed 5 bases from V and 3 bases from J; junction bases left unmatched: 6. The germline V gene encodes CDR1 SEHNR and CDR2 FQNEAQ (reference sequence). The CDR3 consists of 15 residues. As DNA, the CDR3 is TGTGCCAGCAGCACATTAGACAGGGGTGGAAACACCATATATTTT. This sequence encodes CASSTLDRGGNTIYF.

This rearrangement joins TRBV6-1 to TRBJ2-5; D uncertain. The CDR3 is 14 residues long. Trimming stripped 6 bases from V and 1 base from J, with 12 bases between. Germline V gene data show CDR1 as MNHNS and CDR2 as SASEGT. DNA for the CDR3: TGTGCCAGCAGAGCCAGAGCAAGCCAAGAGACCCAGTACTTC. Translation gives CASRARASQETQYF.